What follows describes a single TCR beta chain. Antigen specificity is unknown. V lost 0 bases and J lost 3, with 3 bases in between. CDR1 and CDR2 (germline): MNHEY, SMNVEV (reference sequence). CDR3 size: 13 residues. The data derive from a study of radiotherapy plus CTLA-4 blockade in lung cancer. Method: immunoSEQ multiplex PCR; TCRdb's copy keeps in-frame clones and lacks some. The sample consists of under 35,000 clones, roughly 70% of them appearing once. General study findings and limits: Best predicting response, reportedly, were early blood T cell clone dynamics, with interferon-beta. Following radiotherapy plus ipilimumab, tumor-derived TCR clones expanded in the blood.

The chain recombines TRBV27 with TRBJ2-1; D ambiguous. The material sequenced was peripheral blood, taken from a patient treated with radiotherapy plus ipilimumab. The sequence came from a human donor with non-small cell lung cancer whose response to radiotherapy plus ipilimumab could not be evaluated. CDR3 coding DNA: TGTGCCAGCAGTTTATCTCGCTACAATGAGCAGTTCTTC. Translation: CASSLSRYNEQFF.